This is a list of T cell receptor beta chains from one sample in a study of spatial heterogeneity in lung cancer. MiXCR, applied by TCRdb to the 5' RACE reads, yields one record per CDR3 protein. The sample shows around 10,000 distinct CDR3 sequences, about 8.6% of them seen only once. The sample here was PBMCs, taken at surgery. The receptors stem from a male donor with early-stage non-small cell lung cancer. The CDR3 runs from the conserved cysteine through the conserved F or W. The D gene is left open where the match is weak. Size tells how often a clone was seen (once, few, many) or the class of an expanded clone, and some rows leave it out.

clone size,J gene,D gene,V gene,CDR3 DNA,CDR3 protein
many,TRBJ2-1,.,TRBV12-5,TGTGCTAGTGGCCTACAGGGTAGCTCCTACAATGAGCAGTTCTTC,CASGLQGSSYNEQFF
medium-sized,TRBJ1-6,TRBD1,TRBV7-8,TGTGCCAGCACCCCGGACAGGGGTCGTTCACCCCTCCACTTT,CASTPDRGRSPLHF
many,TRBJ2-3,TRBD2,TRBV12-3/TRBV12-4,TGTGCCAGCAGACCAACTAGCGGAGGCACAGATACGCAGTATTTT,CASRPTSGGTDTQYF
.,TRBJ2-3,TRBD2,TRBV5-1,TGCGCCAGCAGCACGGGACTAGCGGGCACAGATACGCAGTATTTT,CASSTGLAGTDTQYF
many,TRBJ1-1,.,TRBV7-9,TGTGCCAGCAGCTCTGTGCGGGAGATCGCTGAAGCTTTCTTT,CASSSVREIAEAFF
many,TRBJ2-1,.,TRBV20-1,TGCAGTCCCAGCCCCAGCTCCTACAATGAGCAGTTCTTC,CSPSPSSYNEQFF
many,TRBJ2-2,.,TRBV20-1,TGCAGTGTCCAGACTGGGCGCTTCTCCGGGGAGCTGTTTTTT,CSVQTGRFSGELFF
medium-sized,TRBJ2-1,TRBD1,TRBV12-3/TRBV12-4,TGTGCCAGCAGTCCAACCGGGACAGGGGGCAATGAGCAGTTCTTC,CASSPTGTGGNEQFF
many,TRBJ2-5,TRBD2,TRBV9,TGTGCCAGCAGCGTGGTTTCAGCGGGGGAGACCCAGTACTTC,CASSVVSAGETQYF
many,TRBJ2-7,TRBD1,TRBV2,TGTGCCAGCAGGAGGGGACAGGGAAAATACTACGAGCAGTACTTC,CASRRGQGKYYEQYF
many,TRBJ1-1,.,TRBV10-3,TGTGCCGTCAGGGAAGATTTGAACACTGAAGCTTTCTTT,CAVREDLNTEAFF
many,TRBJ1-1,TRBD1,TRBV6-6,TGTGCCAGCAGTAGAAGAGGGGGCCCTGAAGCTTTCTTT,CASSRRGGPEAFF
many,TRBJ2-5,.,TRBV5-1,TGCGCCAGCAGCTTGATCAGGGCCAAAGAGACCCAGTACTTC,CASSLIRAKETQYF
medium-sized,TRBJ1-1,TRBD1,TRBV10-1,TGCGCCAGCACCGGACAGGGATCCACTGAAGCTTTCTTT,CASTGQGSTEAFF
many,TRBJ2-2,.,TRBV5-5,TGTGCCAGCAGCCCGAGAAACAGGGACACCGGGGAGCTGTTTTTT,CASSPRNRDTGELFF
.,TRBJ2-7,.,TRBV13,TGTGCCAGCAGCCGGGGCAGGGTGACCTACGAGCAGTACTTC,CASSRGRVTYEQYF
many,TRBJ2-2,.,TRBV12-3/TRBV12-4,TGTGCCAGCACTAGGGGGTGGGGCGGTACGCCGACGAACACCGGGGAGCTGTTTTTT,CASTRGWGGTPTNTGELFF
medium-sized,TRBJ2-5,TRBD2,TRBV6-5,TGTGCCAGCGGCCCTAGCGGGAAGACCCAGTACTTC,CASGPSGKTQYF
many,TRBJ2-7,.,TRBV18,TGTGCCAGCTCACCTTTAGGGAAATACGAGCAGTACTTC,CASSPLGKYEQYF
.,TRBJ2-3,.,TRBV11-2,TGTGCCAGCAGCTTATTATTGGATTCTAGCACAGATACGCAGTATTTT,CASSLLLDSSTDTQYF